Sequencing of this T cell receptor (beta chain) was carried out in a study of early T cells in non-severe SARS-CoV-2 infection (dated by TCRdb to 2020 to 2022). Concerning the study at large: Because TCR sequencing relied on bulk RNA taken from unsorted whole blood, pairing of alpha and beta chains was not possible.

The CDR3 numbers 15 residues from cysteine through phenylalanine. The entry retains the CDR3 DNA only, 45 bases that are in frame from base 1. CDR1 and CDR2 (SGHRS, YFSETQ) derive from the germline V gene. Between the V and J ends, shortened by 0 bases and 1 base respectively, the junction contains 10 bases. Library creation used 5' RACE. TCRdb records NextSeq 500 as the sequencer. The TCR library protocol attached unique molecular identifiers to individual cDNA molecules to correct for sequencing error and PCR bias. Both TCR alpha and beta chains were sequenced, and tight co-correlation was observed between alpha and beta sequence abundances in each sample. As for the original processing: V gene, J gene and CDR3 annotation of TCR sequences was performed with Decombinator V4. Expanded TCRs were defined as changing significantly between any two time points under a Poisson model with p below 0.0001. TCR abundances were normalised to the total number of TCRs sequenced in each sample and reported as counts per million. MAIT TCRs were defined by TRAV1-2 paired with TRAJ12, TRAJ20 or TRAJ33, and iNKT TCRs by TRAV10 paired with TRAJ18. VDJdb, accessed on 1 November 2021, was searched for TCRs annotated for CMV, EBV and SARS-CoV-2, and TCRs annotated for more than one antigen were excluded. TCRdb reran the public reads through fastp at Q25 and MiXCR, keeping productive beta chains. Identical CDR3 proteins give one entry, which carries the most common genes and DNA. These V and J calls originate from TCRdb's pipeline instead of the authors' own analysis. The sample table shows fewer than 130,000 distinct CDR3 sequences, and about 12% are seen once. The ten top clones hold about 4% of the sample.

The study was a case-control design nested within a healthcare worker cohort in London, UK, with weekly nasopharyngeal swab PCR tests and blood sampling. Healthcare workers were recruited between 23 and 31 March 2020, during the week of the UK lockdown, and were followed weekly for up to about 15 weeks. Overall results and qualifications from the work: VDJdb matching was skewed toward anti-spike CD8 responses and likely underestimated virus-specific expansions, missing private and CD4 specificities.

This clonotype has more than one count but fewer than ten. Its antigen is not yet known. The record has no base qualities; no much larger clone is one base away. The chain is made from TRBV5-1 and TRBJ1-1; no D gene can be assigned with confidence. The sample was whole blood, taken at baseline. The source of this sequence is an adult who was a healthcare worker with PCR-confirmed SARS-CoV-2 infection or an uninfected control (not recorded which). The DNA sequence reads TGCGCCAGCAGCTTGGATCCGACCGCGAACACTGAAGCTTTCTTT. Its protein product is CASSLDPTANTEAFF.